The sequence of this T cell receptor (beta chain) was determined in a study of cytomegalovirus exposure and HLA in healthy donors. Looking at the study overall: When 350 to 400 donors were genotyped, 81% of them were found to fall in the Caucasian-associated ancestry cluster.

Study-level points and caveats: Researchers catalogued 160 or so TCR beta chains as cytomegalovirus-associated.

The PCR made use of 60 Vbeta and 13 Jbeta primers. The table came from immunoSEQ multiplex PCR; TCRdb's copy has only in-frame clones and leaves some out. This sample's table has 30,000 to 40,000 clones. On this clone: Its antigen is unidentified.

Germline-derived CDR1 and CDR2 are MNHEY and SMNVEV (reference sequence). V was cut by 8 bases and J by 0 bases, with 19 bases left in between. This CDR3 spans 17 amino acids. The clonotype was recovered from a man aged 35-49 years in good health and CMV-seropositive. The sequencing sample was made of PBMCs. The rearrangement joins TRBV27 to TRBJ1-4, with a tentative D call TRBD1 (6 bases). The CDR3 DNA sequence: TGTGCCAGCGCCCTACAGGGACGGATTCCAACTAATGAAAAACTGTTTTTT. Its translation: CASALQGRIPTNEKLFF.